These 26 T cell receptor beta chains came from one sample sequenced in a study of shared clonotypes between healthy human individuals. Sequencing was performed with immunoSEQ multiplex PCR; in TCRdb, only in-frame clones are kept and a portion is missing. Of more than 2 million clones listed, under 97% are singletons. Sequencing input: naive CD4+ T cells sorted from blood. As to subset: CD45RA+ positively selected. These receptors all come from a man aged 18 to 35 in good health.

V usage is TRBV7-9 and J usage is TRBJ2-5, with 9 bases aligning to TRBD2. J was trimmed by 4 bases and V by 5 bases; bases with no gene match: 8. Per the germline V gene, CDR1 is SEHNR and CDR2 is FQNEAQ (reference sequence). This CDR3 is built from 15 residues. The CDR3 DNA sequence: TGTGCCAGCAGCCGCACGAGACTAGCGGTAGAGACCCAGTACTTC. It codes for CASSRTRLAVETQYF.

This chain links TRBV18 with TRBJ2-7; 9 bases are a match to TRBD2. CDR3 length equals 14 residues. Germline V CDR1 and CDR2: KGHSH, LQKENI. Germline trimming cut 3 bases from V and 7 bases from J; bases unmatched to any gene: 7. DNA for the CDR3: TGTGCCAGCTCACCGGGTAGCGGGAGTAGTGAGCAGTACTTC. Its protein product is CASSPGSGSSEQYF.

This clone was observed a single time. The same CDR3 arises from other DNA sequences in this sample as well. V gene TRBV5-6 combines with J gene TRBJ1-1; D uncertain. Germline V lookup: CDR1 SGHDT, CDR2 YYEEEE. The CDR3 consists of 14 residues. V shed 0 bases and J shed 2 bases, with 8 bases lying between them. The CDR3 sequence: CASSLGAGNTEAFF. CDR3 DNA: TGTGCCAGCAGCTTGGGGGCGGGAAACACTGAAGCTTTCTTT.

The count of this clone is one. This sample also contains other DNA sequences that code for the same CDR3. This chain connects TRBV10-3 to TRBJ1-2; the D gene is possibly TRBD1 (5 bases). Germline lookup yields CDR1 ENHRY and CDR2 SYGVKD. Trimming took 0 bases from V and 4 from J, leaving 9 bases between them. This CDR3 spans 14 amino acids. The CDR3: CAISESSGIYGYTF. The CDR3 nucleotides are TGTGCCATCAGTGAGTCGTCAGGGATCTATGGCTACACCTTC.

In this sample, this clone turned up once. V and J are TRBV4-2 and TRBJ1-2; TRBD1 aligns across 8 bases. The ends lost 4 bases at V and 3 bases at J; junction bases unmatched: 7. CDR1 and CDR2 from the germline V gene are LGHNA and YNFKEQ. CDR3 length: 15 residues. The CDR3 DNA is TGTGCCAGCAGCCGCCCGGACAGGGCTGACTATGGCTACACCTTC. Amino acids: CASSRPDRADYGYTF.

In the case of this clone: This sample also contains other DNA sequences that code for the same CDR3. The rearrangement joins TRBV9 to TRBJ2-5; D remains unclear. V lost 0 bases and J lost 1, with 7 bases in between. The CDR3 is made up of 14 amino acids. Germline loops: CDR1 SGDLS, CDR2 YYNGEE. CDR3 residues: CASSVGGVQETQYF. The CDR3 coding sequence is TGTGCCAGCAGCGTAGGTGGGGTCCAAGAGACCCAGTACTTC.

The chain carries TRBV5-5 and TRBJ1-2; TRBD1 is a possible D gene (5 bases). This CDR3 contains 13 residues. Trimming left V 4 bases short and J 9 bases short, with 16 bases between. Germline loops: CDR1 SGHKS, CDR2 YYEKEE (reference sequence). The CDR3 reads CASSPGTVGSYTF. The CDR3 region has the DNA TGTGCCAGCAGCCCAGGGACCGTCGGTAGCTACACCTTC.

V and J are TRBV27 and TRBJ2-3; D unclear. CDR1 and CDR2 (germline): MNHEY, SMNVEV (reference sequence). Trimming cost V 5 bases and J 2 bases, with 8 bases left between them. The CDR3 extends over 13 amino acids. CDR3 amino acids: CASSGSNTDTQYF. The CDR3 nucleotides are TGTGCCAGCAGTGGTTCGAACACAGATACGCAGTATTTT.

Points on this clone: The identical CDR3 is also encoded by other nucleotide sequences in the sample. The chain employs TRBV28 and TRBJ1-5; 7 positions agree with TRBD1. Germline CDR1 is MDHEN and CDR2 is SYDVKM. The CDR3 spans 14 residues. V trimming: 5 bases; J trimming: 3 bases; junction bases outside the gene matches: 4. CDR3 in amino acids: CASSGGTVNQPQHF. CDR3 coding DNA: TGTGCCAGCAGTGGAGGGACAGTCAATCAGCCCCAGCATTTT.

The chain links TRBV19 to TRBJ1-4; 12 positions agree with TRBD1. CDR3 length equals 14 residues. J gave up 8 bases and V 6 bases, and 4 bases lay outside the gene matches. CDR1 and CDR2 from the germline V gene are LNHDA and SQIVND (reference sequence). CDR3 coding DNA: TGTGCCAGTAGGCCGGGACAGGGGGCCGAAAAACTGTTTTTT. Translating gives CASRPGQGAEKLFF.

The V and J genes are TRBV29-1 and TRBJ1-1; D gene ambiguous. V lost 2 bases and J lost 7, with 5 bases in between. In germline, CDR1 is SQVTM, CDR2 ANQGSEA. The CDR3 extends over 10 amino acids. The CDR3 reads CSVENREAFF. As DNA, the CDR3 is TGCAGCGTTGAAAATCGTGAAGCTTTCTTT.

The chain recombines TRBV6-5 with TRBJ2-7; TRBD1 is a possible D gene (5 bases). V was shortened by 6 bases and J by 4 bases, with 16 bases between the two germline ends. Germline CDR1 is MNHEY and CDR2 is SVGAGI. This CDR3 has 14 residues. CDR3 loop: CASSLGAELYEQYF. CDR3 coding DNA: TGTGCCAGCAGCCTAGGGGCGGAGTTGTACGAGCAGTACTTC.

V is TRBV9 and J is TRBJ2-5; either TRBD1 or TRBD2 may fit D (5 bases each). The CDR3 extends over 15 amino acids. Per germline, CDR1 SGDLS and CDR2 YYNGEE. V was cut by 0 bases and J by 5 bases, with 14 bases left in between. Here the CDR3 reads CASSVGGDPWETQYF. Here the CDR3 DNA reads TGTGCCAGCAGCGTAGGAGGGGACCCATGGGAGACCCAGTACTTC. The complete variable domain, with remaining parts taken from reference TRBV9 and TRBJ2-5, reads DSGVTQTPKHLITATGQRVTLRCSPRSGDLSVYWYQQSLDQGLQFLIQYYNGEERAKGNILERFSAQQFPDLHSELNLSSLELGDSALYFCASSVGGDPWETQYFGPGTRLLVL.

The chain is built from TRBV25-1 and TRBJ1-1; D gene unclear. The V and J ends lost 5 bases and 2 bases respectively, with 21 bases between them. The CDR3 contains 17 residues. The germline V gene has CDR1 MGHDK and CDR2 SYGVNS. CDR3 sequence reads: CASSPLRVLVENTEAFF. The CDR3 nucleotides are TGTGCCAGCAGTCCCCTCCGGGTTCTGGTGGAAAACACTGAAGCTTTCTTT. Full variable domain (missing parts from reference TRBV25-1 and TRBJ1-1): EADIYQTPRYLVIGTGKKITLECSQTMGHDKMYWYQQDPGMELHLIHYSYGVNSTEKGDLSSESTVSRIRTEHFPLTLESARPSHTSQYLCASSPLRVLVENTEAFFGQGTRLTVV.

This clone came up a few times. The chain uses TRBV12-5 and TRBJ2-7, with D hard to call. CDR3 length: 14 residues. Trimming cost V 1 base and J 0 bases, with 7 bases left between them. Germline assignment: CDR1 LGHNT and CDR2 FRNRAP. This chain's CDR3 is CASGLGSYSYEQYF. The CDR3 DNA reads as TGTGCTAGTGGTTTGGGTTCCTACTCCTACGAGCAGTACTTC.

This clone appeared once. The rearrangement links TRBV10-2 to TRBJ2-3; 8 bases are a match to TRBD2. The trim removed 6 bases at V and 3 bases at J, leaving 8 bases unmatched. The length of the CDR3 is 15 residues. Germline CDR1 is WSHSY and CDR2 is SAAADI. CDR3 DNA sequence: TGCGCCAGCAGCCTAACTAGCGGCGGAACAGATACGCAGTATTTT. Translated, it gives CASSLTSGGTDTQYF.

This chain uses TRBV4-1 with TRBJ2-1; possible D gene TRBD2, 5 bases. The CDR3 extends over 16 amino acids. In germline, CDR1 is MGHRA, CDR2 YSYEKL. Trimming cost V 1 base and J 6 bases, with 16 bases left between them. The CDR3 DNA is TGCGCCAGCAGCCAAGGTGTAATAGCTGCGGGCAATGAGCAGTTCTTC. Its protein product is CASSQGVIAAGNEQFF.

With respect to this clone: Additional DNA sequences in this sample encode the identical CDR3. V gene TRBV20-1 combines with J gene TRBJ2-5; D is unresolved. The V end lost 5 bases, the J end lost 4 bases, and 5 bases lay between the germline ends. The CDR3 is 10 amino acids. Germline V lookup: CDR1 DFQATT, CDR2 SNEGSKA (reference sequence). The CDR3 DNA follows: TGCAGTGCTCGTAGAGAGACCCAGTACTTC. This codes for CSARRETQYF.

The chain carries TRBV29-1 and TRBJ1-1, with D possibly matching TRBD1 (6 bases). This CDR3 is 15 amino acids long. Germline assignment: CDR1 SQVTM and CDR2 ANQGSEA. Deletions cut 4 bases from V and 1 base from J, with 16 bases between. CDR3 DNA: TGCAGCGTTGCAGAGACAGGACGGGGGAACACTGAAGCTTTCTTT. As protein: CSVAETGRGNTEAFF.

This chain uses TRBV5-1 with TRBJ2-3; D is possibly TRBD2 (6 bases). Trimming shortened V by 0 bases and J by 11 bases, and 22 bases separated the two germline ends. This CDR3 is 16 amino acids long. Germline-derived CDR1 and CDR2 are SGHRS and YFSETQ. CDR3 region: CASSLESGAPAREQYF. The CDR3 region has the DNA TGCGCCAGCAGCTTGGAGTCGGGAGCCCCCGCCCGAGAGCAGTATTTT. The full variable domain, its missing parts supplied by reference TRBV5-1 and TRBJ2-3, is KAGVTQTPRYLIKTRGQQVTLSCSPISGHRSVSWYQQTPGQGLQFLFEYFSETQRNKGNFPGRFSGRQFSNSRSEMNVSTLELGDSALYLCASSLESGAPAREQYFGPGTRLTVL.

The DNA for the CDR3 is TGTGCCACCAGCAGAGCACAGGGCACCCAGGAGGATGGCTACACCTTC. Amino acids: CATSRAQGTQEDGYTF. The rearrangement uses TRBV15 and TRBJ1-2, with D possibly matching TRBD1 (6 bases). Germline V gives CDR1 LNHNV, CDR2 YYDKDF (reference sequence). The CDR3 runs 16 residues. V dropped 1 base and J dropped 6 bases, with 18 bases sitting between them.

The rearrangement joins TRBV11-2 to TRBJ2-7, with D possibly called TRBD1 or TRBD2 (5 bases each). Germline CDR1 SGHAT, CDR2 FQNNGV. V shed 4 bases and J shed 11 bases, with 15 bases lying between them. The CDR3 totals 12 residues. The CDR3 region is CASSSGSGSEYF. In nucleotides, the CDR3 is TGTGCCAGCAGCTCCGGATCAGGGAGTGAGTACTTC.

The J gene is TRBJ2-1, the V gene TRBV5-1, with TRBD2 matching 9 bases. The junction had 5 bases not matched to a gene; V was cut back by 3 bases and J by 4 bases. Germline CDR1 SGHRS, CDR2 YFSETQ. The CDR3 extends over 15 amino acids. The CDR3 here is CASSSSGDIYNEQFF. The CDR3 DNA is TGCGCCAGCAGCTCTAGCGGGGACATTTACAATGAGCAGTTCTTC.

This rearrangement joins TRBV4-1 to TRBJ1-4, with D maybe TRBD1 (5 bases). Trimming shortened V by 0 bases and J by 5 bases, and 13 bases separated the two germline ends. This CDR3 is 16 amino acids long. Germline CDR1 and CDR2: MGHRA and YSYEKL. CDR3 nucleotide sequence: TGCGCCAGCAGCCAAGAAAAAGGGGCCGGGAATGAAAAACTGTTTTTT. Amino acids: CASSQEKGAGNEKLFF.

Points on this clone: Other DNA sequences from this sample encode an identical CDR3 as well. V usage is TRBV7-2 and J usage is TRBJ1-4; no reliable D call. The length of the CDR3 is 13 residues. Germline V gives CDR1 SGHTA, CDR2 FQGNSA. V dropped 1 base and J dropped 3 bases, with 3 bases sitting between them. The CDR3 protein is CASSLGSNEKLFF. The CDR3 DNA follows: TGTGCCAGCAGCTTAGGGTCTAATGAAAAACTGTTTTTT.

The rearrangement uses TRBV5-1 and TRBJ2-7, with D unclear. V shed 1 base and J shed 6 bases, with 14 bases lying between them. Germline CDR1 and CDR2: SGHRS and YFSETQ. The CDR3 length is 14 residues. The CDR3 here is CASSLQGALGEQYF. In DNA, the CDR3 is TGCGCCAGCAGCTTGCAAGGTGCGCTAGGCGAGCAGTACTTC.